These T cell receptor beta chains were read from a single sample in a study of OX40 agonist ivuxolimab in advanced cancers. Profiled with immunoSEQ multiplex PCR; TCRdb holds only in-frame clones, not every one. Of more than 50,000 clones listed, over 80% are singletons. The sample was CD4+ or CD8+ T cells sorted from blood, taken in a trial of the OX40 agonist ivuxolimab. The receptors derive from an adult with an advanced solid tumor such as melanoma, head and neck, liver or kidney cancer. Both conserved end residues are part of each CDR3. The D gene is left open where the match is weak. A row's size may be missing; if present it is once, few, many or a size class.

V,J,size,D,DNA,CDR3
TRBV29-1,TRBJ1-5,NA,TRBD1,TGCAGCGTTGCGACAGGGGGACTTAGCAATCAGCCCCAGCATTTT,CSVATGGLSNQPQHF
TRBV19,TRBJ2-5,few,NA,TGTGCCAGTAGTATGCAAGGCGTGACCCAGTACTTC,CASSMQGVTQYF
TRBV2,TRBJ1-2,few,NA,TGTGCCAGCAGTCCAAGGGTTAACTATGGCTACACCTTC,CASSPRVNYGYTF
TRBV30,TRBJ1-1,NA,NA,TGTGCCTGGAAAAAGGACACTGAAGCTTTCTTT,CAWKKDTEAFF
TRBV30,TRBJ1-2,NA,NA,TGTGCCTGGAGTGTACGGATGGATGGCTACACCTTC,CAWSVRMDGYTF
TRBV19,TRBJ2-7,NA,TRBD2,TGTGCCAGTAGTGGGACTAGCGGGACCTACGAGCAGTACTTC,CASSGTSGTYEQYF
TRBV7-9,TRBJ2-1,few,NA,TGTGCCAGCAGCTTAGGAGGGGTGGGCGGTGAGCAGTTCTTC,CASSLGGVGGEQFF
TRBV2,TRBJ2-7,NA,TRBD1,TGTGCCGCAGGGGACCCGGGACAGAGCTACGAGCAGTACTTC,CAAGDPGQSYEQYF
TRBV7-9,TRBJ1-2,NA,NA,TGTGCCAGCAGCTCGACAGTTAACTATGGCTACACCTTC,CASSSTVNYGYTF
TRBV14,TRBJ1-1,NA,TRBD1,TGTGCCAGCAGGGGACAGTTGAACACTGAAGCTTTCTTT,CASRGQLNTEAFF
TRBV6-1,TRBJ2-2,NA,NA,TGTGCCAGCAGTGAACCCTCTTACACCGGGGAGCTGTTTTTT,CASSEPSYTGELFF
TRBV19,TRBJ1-1,NA,NA,TGTGCCAGTAGTATGAGACTACAGATGAACACTGAAGCTTTCTTT,CASSMRLQMNTEAFF
TRBV6-1,TRBJ1-5,NA,NA,TGTGCCAGCAGTTTGGGGGCGGGGGGTCAGCCCCAGCATTTT,CASSLGAGGQPQHF
TRBV7-2,TRBJ2-2,NA,NA,TGTGCCAGCAGTTTAGGAGGGGTGGTCGGGGAGCTGTTTTTT,CASSLGGVVGELFF
TRBV15,TRBJ1-5,NA,NA,TGTGCCACCAGCAGAGATTTGGGTGGGACCTATCAGCCCCAGCATTTT,CATSRDLGGTYQPQHF
TRBV11-2,TRBJ1-1,NA,NA,TGTGCCAGCAGCTTAGTTTTTGAAGCTTTCTTT,CASSLVFEAFF
TRBV19,TRBJ2-7,NA,NA,TGTGCCAGTAGACAACAGGGCAGCGAGCAGTACTTC,CASRQQGSEQYF
TRBV7-2,TRBJ2-6,few,TRBD1,TGTGCCAGCAGCGCTCCTAAGGGACAGGGATCCTCTGGGGCCAACGTCCTGACTTTC,CASSAPKGQGSSGANVLTF
TRBV5-6,TRBJ1-2,NA,TRBD1,TGTGCCAGCAGCCGGGGACAGGGGGGCTACTATGGCTACACCTTC,CASSRGQGGYYGYTF
TRBV2,TRBJ2-7,NA,TRBD1,TGTGCCAGCAGAGGGGACAGCGGACAGTCCTACGAGCAGTACTTC,CASRGDSGQSYEQYF
TRBV4-3,TRBJ1-3,NA,NA,TGCGCCAGCAGCCTAAGGGGTTCTGGAAACACCATATATTTT,CASSLRGSGNTIYF
TRBV11-2,TRBJ1-2,NA,TRBD1,TGTGCCAGCAGCTTAGTAGCGGGACAGGGGCGAGGCTACACCTTC,CASSLVAGQGRGYTF
TRBV4-1,TRBJ2-7,NA,TRBD2,TGCGCCAGCAGCCAAGGGACTAGCGGGGGGGGACACGAGCAGTACTTC,CASSQGTSGGGHEQYF
TRBV2,TRBJ1-5,NA,NA,TGTGCCAGCAGCTACACCCCCAGACAAGGGTCGGGTCAGCCCCAGCATTTT,CASSYTPRQGSGQPQHF
TRBV2,TRBJ1-2,NA,NA,TGTGCCAGAGGAATAGACGGTGGCTATGGCTACACCTTC,CARGIDGGYGYTF
TRBV9,TRBJ1-4,NA,TRBD1,TGTGCCAGCAGCTCCGGACAGGAGGAAAAACTGTTTTTT,CASSSGQEEKLFF
TRBV27,TRBJ1-2,medium-sized,NA,TGTGCCAGCAGTTGGGGCGGGGCCAAGGGCTATGGCTACACCTTC,CASSWGGAKGYGYTF
TRBV10-2,TRBJ2-5,NA,NA,TGCGCCAGCAGTGCCAAGATCCGACCCGAAGAGACCCAGTACTTC,CASSAKIRPEETQYF
TRBV28,TRBJ1-6,once,NA,TGTGCCAGCCAGGACCCGGCTTATAATTCACCCCTCCACTTT,CASQDPAYNSPLHF
TRBV19,TRBJ1-1,NA,NA,TGTGCCAGTAGTATCCCAGGGAACACTGAAGCTTTCTTT,CASSIPGNTEAFF
TRBV5-1,TRBJ2-3,NA,NA,TGCGCCAGCCGCCAGGGTATCGCAGATACGCAGTATTTT,CASRQGIADTQYF
TRBV5-1,TRBJ2-1,NA,NA,TGCGCCAGCAGCTTGAACAAAGCTTACAATGAGCAGTTCTTC,CASSLNKAYNEQFF
TRBV6-1,TRBJ1-5,NA,NA,TGTGCCAGCAGGTCGCAGTGGGACCAGCCCCAGCATTTT,CASRSQWDQPQHF
TRBV5-6,TRBJ1-1,NA,TRBD1,TGTGCCAGCAGCCTCCTCGCCGGGACAGGGGGGAACACTGAAGCTTTCTTT,CASSLLAGTGGNTEAFF